This TCR beta chain was identified in a study of T cells in Graves' hyperthyroidism and ophthalmopathy (dated by TCRdb to the late 2010s). With regard to the full study: A discovery cohort of approximately 100 patients, 43 with Graves' ophthalmopathy and about 58 with stable Graves' hyperthyroidism, was used to find distinguishing TCR V-J signatures. Thyroid tissue and blood T-cell repertoires from six Graves' hyperthyroidism patients were also compared in the study. An independent validation cohort of under 20 hyperthyroidism patients and 17 patients who later progressed to ophthalmopathy tested prospective prediction of ophthalmopathy. For training and testing, the 80 to 100 patients in the discovery cohort were randomly divided in a 7:3 ratio. TCR Vbeta CDR3 sequencing of 135 peripheral blood samples (approximately 44 ophthalmopathy, about 80 hyperthyroidism and roughly 17 progressor patients) is reported in the paper. Once sampling was done, hyperthyroidism patients were given methimazole at a starting dose of 30 mg daily, whereas ophthalmopathy patients were given high-dose intravenous methylprednisolone.

The TCR beta CDR3 regions were amplified from RNA transcripts. The first round of RT-PCR for the TCR CDR3 was performed with the HTBI primer set and the Qiagen OneStep RT-PCR kit. Libraries were constructed in a second round of multiplex PCR, after which size selection and purification were carried out. Paired-end sequencing of the libraries was performed with 100 bp reads on an Illumina HiSeq2000. The published analysis was carried out like this. Raw data were processed with SOAPnuke, discarding reads with adapters, uncalled bases, mean Phred below 15, or no exact constant-primer or identifier match. COPE v1.2.5 was used to merge the high-quality paired reads, and each unique nucleotide sequence was defined as a clonotype. MiTCR v1.1 was used to align the clonotypes against IMGT TRBV, TRBD and TRBJ reference segments. Analysis was restricted to V-J combinations with a frequency above 0.0001, which covered over 98% of repertoires. The TCS score was defined as F50 (clonal expansion) divided by E x V (chaos), with BLOSUM62-based TCRdist calculated between CDR3 peptides within each V-J. Welch's t-statistics and random forest reduced around 550 V-J features to 10 to 15, which were used in a naive Bayes classifier (R e1071). Thyroid-blood repertoire similarity was quantified with the Morisita-Horn index. The raw public reads went through TCRdb reprocessing: fastp at Q25, MiXCR clone calling, in-frame beta chains kept. Rows with a matching CDR3 protein are joined into one entry that keeps the most common DNA and genes. The V and J calls here are based on TCRdb, not the publication. This sample is represented by about 570,000 distinct CDR3 sequences; about 45% of them were singletons. Together, the top ten hold 15% to 20% of the sample.

Exclusion was applied to patients with uncontrolled infections, other autoimmune diseases, pregnancy or lactation. Diagnoses were established on the basis of clinical symptoms, serum thyroxine and TRAb, thyroid ultrasound, and orbital computed tomography. Trizol reagent was used to extract total RNA, and RNA quality was then checked on an Agilent 2100 Bioanalyzer. Comment on this clonotype: The antigen it binds to is not known. This may stem from a read error, because a much larger clone lies one nucleotide away.

The junction shows trimming of 6 bases on V and 1 base on J, plus 15 bases between the germline ends. CDR1 and CDR2, per the germline V gene, are MNHNS and SASEGT. Taken from cysteine to phenylalanine, the CDR3 has 15 residues. The sequence is cut down to CDR3 DNA, 45 bases in frame from base 1. Study-wide conclusions, independent of this receptor: In validation, progression to ophthalmopathy was predicted by the model with 70.59% sensitivity and 72.22% specificity, a median of about 6.8 months before onset. Most expanded thyroid clonotypes (frequency above 0.001) were also found in blood, which suggests that blood repertoires may mirror thyroid immune responses. Ophthalmopathy was separated from stable hyperthyroidism by a 13 V-J signature model, with around 90% sensitivity and about 84% specificity obtained in cross-validation and 80%/75% obtained in testing. No statistical method was used to set the sample size in advance, and investigators knew the group allocation.

Recombination linked TRBV6-1 to TRBJ1-1; no D gene can be assigned with confidence. What was sequenced was peripheral blood or thyroid tissue (not recorded which). This sequence originates from an adult woman with Graves' disease, either hyperthyroidism or ophthalmopathy (not recorded which). The CDR3 region reads CASSSRRSANTEAFF. Read as DNA, the sequence is TGTGCCAGCAGCTCGAGGAGGTCCGCGAACACTGAAGCTTTCTTT.